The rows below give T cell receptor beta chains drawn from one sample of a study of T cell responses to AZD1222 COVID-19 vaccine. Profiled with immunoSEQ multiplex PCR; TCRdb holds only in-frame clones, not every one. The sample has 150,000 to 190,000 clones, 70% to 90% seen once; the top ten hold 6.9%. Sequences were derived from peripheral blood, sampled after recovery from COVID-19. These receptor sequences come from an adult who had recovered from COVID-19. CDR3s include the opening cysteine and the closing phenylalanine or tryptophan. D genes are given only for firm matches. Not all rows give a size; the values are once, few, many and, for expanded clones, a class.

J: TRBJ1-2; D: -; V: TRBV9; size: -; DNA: TGTGCCAGCAGCTCCGAGGGCCGAAGGGGCTACACCTTC; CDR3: CASSSEGRRGYTF
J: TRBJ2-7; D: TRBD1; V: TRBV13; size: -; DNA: TGTGCCAGCAGCACCCGGGACAGGGGGCTCTTATCCTACGAGCAGTACTTC; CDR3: CASSTRDRGLLSYEQYF
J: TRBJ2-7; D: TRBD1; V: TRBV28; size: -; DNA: TGTGCCAGCAGTCACCCGACAGGGGGCACGGCGGGTGTCCCCTACGAGCAGTACTTC; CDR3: CASSHPTGGTAGVPYEQYF
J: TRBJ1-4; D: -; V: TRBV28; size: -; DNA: TGTGCCAGCAGTTTAATCAGCTCTGCTAATGAAAAACTGTTTTTT; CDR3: CASSLISSANEKLFF
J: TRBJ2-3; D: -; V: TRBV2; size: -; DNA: TGTGCCAGCAGCCCCAGCACAGATACGCAGTATTTT; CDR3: CASSPSTDTQYF
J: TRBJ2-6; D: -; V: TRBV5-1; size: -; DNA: TGCGCCAGCGGCCCGGGACACCTGAGCTCTGGGGCCAACGTCCTGACTTTC; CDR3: CASGPGHLSSGANVLTF
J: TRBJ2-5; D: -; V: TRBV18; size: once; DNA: TGTGCCAGCTCACCATTGGGAGGAGAGACCCAGTACTTC; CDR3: CASSPLGGETQYF
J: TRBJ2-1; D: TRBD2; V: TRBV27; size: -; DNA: TGTGCCAGCAGTTTATCTTCTGTTGGACTAGCGGGGGGGTTGAATGAGCAGTTCTTC; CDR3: CASSLSSVGLAGGLNEQFF
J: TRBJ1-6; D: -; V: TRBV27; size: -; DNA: TGTGCCAGCAGGGGACCCAATTCACCCCTCCACTTT; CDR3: CASRGPNSPLHF
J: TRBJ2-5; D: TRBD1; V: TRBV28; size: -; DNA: TGTGCCAGCAGCCGACAGGGGGCGGTGGAGACCCAGTACTTC; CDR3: CASSRQGAVETQYF
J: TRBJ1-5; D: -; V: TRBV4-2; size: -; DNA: TGTGCCAGCTCCCCAAGAGACCAGGGGACTCAGCCCCAGCATTTT; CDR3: CASSPRDQGTQPQHF
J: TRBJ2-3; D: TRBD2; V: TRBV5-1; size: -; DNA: TGCGCCAGCAGCTTGGCAGCGGGGGGAATGGATACGCAGTATTTT; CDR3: CASSLAAGGMDTQYF
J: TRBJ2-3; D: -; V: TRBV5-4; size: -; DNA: TGTGCCAGCAGCACGCAACTCACAGATACGCAGTATTTT; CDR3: CASSTQLTDTQYF
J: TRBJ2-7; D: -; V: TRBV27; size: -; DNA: TGTGCCAGCAGTCCGGACACTTACGAGCAGTACTTC; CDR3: CASSPDTYEQYF
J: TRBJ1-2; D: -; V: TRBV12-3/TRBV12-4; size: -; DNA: TGTGCCAGCAGTGGGAGCAGGAGAGGCTACACCTTC; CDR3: CASSGSRRGYTF
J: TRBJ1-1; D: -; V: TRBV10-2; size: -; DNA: TGCGCCAGCAGTGAGTCTTTATTTATTGGACAGAAGAACACTGAAGCTTTCTTT; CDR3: CASSESLFIGQKNTEAFF
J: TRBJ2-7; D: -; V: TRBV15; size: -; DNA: TGTGCCACCAGCAGAGAAGCGCGGACGTACGAGCAGTACTTC; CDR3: CATSREARTYEQYF